Listed here are 16 T cell receptor beta chains from one sample, sequenced in a study of blood T cell repertoires in COVID-19. Measured with immunoSEQ multiplex PCR; TCRdb has only the in-frame clones, and not every one. Among 150,000 to 200,000 clones listed, around 87% were seen once. The sequencing sample was made of peripheral blood. All receptors derive from a young woman who had recovered from COVID-19.

The chain uses TRBV19 and TRBJ1-1; 8 bases align to TRBD1. The J segment lost 3 bases and the V segment lost 6 bases, leaving 9 bases of the junction unmatched. Looked up from germline, CDR1 is LNHDA and CDR2 is SQIVND (reference sequence). CDR3 length equals 15 residues. The CDR3 DNA is TGTGCCAGTAGACGTAACAGGGGGAAAGACACTGAAGCTTTCTTT. Protein product: CASRRNRGKDTEAFF.

Only a few counts were recorded for this clone. The V gene is TRBV6-1, the J gene TRBJ1-2, with D possibly matching TRBD1 (5 bases). V was cut by 0 bases and J by 8 bases, with 13 bases left in between. The CDR3 totals 14 residues. CDR1 MNHNS and CDR2 SASEGT come from the germline V gene. CDR3 in DNA: TGTGCCAGCAGTGAAGCGGGAAGGGGCAAGGGCTACACCTTC. This sequence encodes CASSEAGRGKGYTF.

The genes are TRBV24-1 and TRBJ2-5, with a possible D match to TRBD2 (6 bases). CDR1 is KGHDR, CDR2 SFDVKD, per germline. V was shortened by 4 bases and J by 7 bases, with 12 bases between the two germline ends. The CDR3 is made up of 13 amino acids. In nucleotides, the CDR3 is TGTGCCACCAGTGAGTGGACTATAACGACCCAGTACTTC. This encodes CATSEWTITTQYF.

The V call is TRBV7-9, the J call TRBJ1-2; D is unresolved. The CDR3 length is 13 residues. Trimming shortened V by 6 bases and J by 0 bases, and 8 bases separated the two germline ends. Looked up from germline, CDR1 is SEHNR and CDR2 is FQNEAQ (reference sequence). The CDR3 coding sequence is TGTGCCAGCAGTCCTTCCCCTAACTATGGCTACACCTTC. Its protein is CASSPSPNYGYTF.

The chain carries TRBV13 and TRBJ2-1, with 7 nucleotides matching TRBD2. Germline assignment: CDR1 PRHDT and CDR2 FYEKMQ (reference sequence). The V segment lost 0 bases and the J segment 6 bases; nucleotides outside the gene matches: 8. The CDR3 loop spans 16 amino acids. The CDR3 spells CASSLGIGGGLNEQFF. CDR3 coding DNA: TGTGCCAGCAGCTTAGGTATTGGGGGAGGGCTCAATGAGCAGTTCTTC.

CDR3 nucleotide sequence: TGTGCCAGCAGTTACGAAGAGGAAACCGGGGAGCTGTTTTTT. Protein: CASSYEEETGELFF. V and J are TRBV6-2 or TRBV6-3 and TRBJ2-2; no reliable D call. Per the germline V gene, CDR1 is MNHEY and CDR2 is SVGEGT. The V end was cut by 2 bases, the J end by 5 bases, with 9 bases between. This CDR3 comprises 14 residues.

This chain links TRBV7-3 with TRBJ2-1; the D gene is possibly TRBD2 (7 bases). Looked up from germline, CDR1 is SGHTA and CDR2 is FQGTGA. Trimming left V 5 bases short and J 6 bases short, with 20 bases between. This CDR3 comprises 16 residues. The CDR3 DNA reads as TGTGCCAGCAGCCGCGGCTCGGGGAGGGGGATCAATGAGCAGTTCTTC. This gives the protein CASSRGSGRGINEQFF.

The CDR3 DNA sequence: TGTGCCAGCAGCTTAATGCTTGGTGGAGACGGCTCCTACAATGAGCAGTTCTTC. It codes for CASSLMLGGDGSYNEQFF. J is TRBJ2-1 and V is TRBV7-3; D gene uncertain. This CDR3 is 18 amino acids long. V was cut by 1 base and J by 0 bases, with 16 bases left in between. Germline CDR1 SGHTA, CDR2 FQGTGA.

The genes are TRBV6-6 and TRBJ1-1; D is undetermined. Trimming shortened V by 2 bases and J by 1 base, and 8 bases separated the two germline ends. Germline V lookup: CDR1 MNHNY, CDR2 SVGAGI (reference sequence). The CDR3 is 14 amino acids. CDR3 nucleotide sequence: TGTGCCAGCAGTTACGCCAGCGGGAACACTGAAGCTTTCTTT. Translation: CASSYASGNTEAFF.

The gene calls are TRBV27 and TRBJ1-2, with D possibly TRBD1 on 5 matching bases. CDR3 length: 13 residues. V lost 7 bases and J lost 7, with 16 bases in between. The germline V gene has CDR1 MNHEY and CDR2 SMNVEV (reference sequence). CDR3: CASIRLGVPGYTF. In nucleotides, the CDR3 is TGTGCCAGCATCCGACTAGGGGTACCTGGCTACACCTTC.

V is TRBV7-2 and J is TRBJ2-2; 11 nucleotides line up with TRBD2. CDR3 length equals 17 residues. Germline loops: CDR1 SGHTA, CDR2 FQGNSA. J was trimmed by 2 bases and V by 5 bases; bases with no gene match: 7. In DNA form, the CDR3 reads TGTGCCAGCAGCAGACTAGCGGGGCCGGTCAACACCGGGGAGCTGTTTTTT. It codes for CASSRLAGPVNTGELFF.

The V and J genes are TRBV18 and TRBJ1-1; D is perhaps TRBD1 (5 bases). Germline loops: CDR1 KGHSH, CDR2 LQKENI. The CDR3 extends over 14 amino acids. V dropped 5 bases and J dropped 0 bases, with 10 bases sitting between them. CDR3 in DNA: TGTGCCAGCTCATCTGCGGGGGTGAACACTGAAGCTTTCTTT. This gives the protein CASSSAGVNTEAFF.

V and J are TRBV24-1 and TRBJ1-4, with TRBD1 as a possible D gene (6 bases). Germline lookup yields CDR1 KGHDR and CDR2 SFDVKD. The length of the CDR3 is 15 residues. V was pared by 3 bases and J by 7 bases, with 14 bases between. DNA of the CDR3: TGTGCCACCAGTGATGGTAACAGGGATGTTGAAAAACTGTTTTTT. This sequence encodes CATSDGNRDVEKLFF.

In its sample, this clone was seen a few times. The chain carries TRBV9 and TRBJ1-4; TRBD1 aligns across 8 bases. The CDR3 is 14 amino acids. The junction had 2 bases not matched to a gene; V was cut back by 0 bases and J by 7 bases. The germline V gene encodes CDR1 SGDLS and CDR2 YYNGEE. CDR3 DNA sequence: TGTGCCAGCAGCGTAGCAGGGGGCGGTGAAAAACTGTTTTTT. Protein product: CASSVAGGGEKLFF.

The chain has TRBV11-1 and TRBJ2-2, with 7 bases that match TRBD1. CDR1 and CDR2 from the germline V gene are SGHAT and FQDESV (reference sequence). The CDR3 runs to 16 residues. The J segment lost 6 bases and the V segment lost 3 bases, leaving 10 bases of the junction unmatched. The CDR3 here is CASSFSTGAHPGELFF. The DNA for the CDR3 is TGTGCCAGCAGCTTTAGTACAGGGGCTCACCCCGGGGAGCTGTTTTTT.

This chain joins TRBV5-1 and TRBJ1-2; D unresolved. Germline loops: CDR1 SGHRS, CDR2 YFSETQ. The CDR3 has 14 residues. The V gene lost 4 bases and the J gene lost 4 bases, with 14 bases spanning the gap. The DNA of the CDR3 is TGCGCCAGCAGCCCCCGACGGGAATCCTATGGCTACACCTTC. It encodes CASSPRRESYGYTF.